This record looks at one T cell receptor (beta chain) sequence and its context. This entry comes from a study of T cell changes during pregnancy in multiple sclerosis. The trim removed 2 bases at V and 1 base at J, leaving 7 bases unmatched. Germline CDR1 and CDR2: KGHSH and LQKENI. The CDR3 length is 16 residues. Some clones are missing from TCRdb's copy, which holds only in-frame ones; the method was immunoSEQ multiplex PCR. The sample lists around 95,000 clones; 92% were seen once. The V call is TRBV18, the J call TRBJ2-5; TRBD1 matches at 7 bases. The sequenced sample was peripheral blood, obtained after pregnancy. The sequence derives from a female donor with multiple sclerosis, enrolled in a pregnancy study. The CDR3 DNA reads as TGTGCCAGCTCACCATTCGGATACAGGGGCCAAGAGACCCAGTACTTC. Translation: CASSPFGYRGQETQYF.